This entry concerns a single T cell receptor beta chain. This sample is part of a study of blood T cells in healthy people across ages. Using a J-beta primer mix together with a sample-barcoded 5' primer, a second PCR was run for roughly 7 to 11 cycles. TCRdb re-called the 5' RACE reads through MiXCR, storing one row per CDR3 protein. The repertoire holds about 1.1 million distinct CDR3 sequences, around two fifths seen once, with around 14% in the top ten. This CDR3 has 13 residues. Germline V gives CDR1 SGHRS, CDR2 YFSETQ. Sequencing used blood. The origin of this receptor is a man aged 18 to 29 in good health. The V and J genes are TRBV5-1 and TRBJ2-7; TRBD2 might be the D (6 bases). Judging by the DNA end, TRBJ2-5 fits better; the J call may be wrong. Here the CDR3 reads CASSLTLARTQYF. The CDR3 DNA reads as TGCGCCAGCAGCTTAACACTAGCTCGGACCCAGTACTTC.